Shown below are 14 T cell receptor beta chains from a single sample sequenced in a study of shared clonotypes between healthy human individuals. Here immunoSEQ multiplex PCR was the method, and the copy in TCRdb shows in-frame clones only, minus some. The sample lists 2,500,000 or so clones; over 85% were seen once. What was sequenced was naive CD4+ T cells sorted from blood. Indicated subset: CD45RA+ positively selected. All receptors come from a man between 18 and 29 years old in good health.

The V call is TRBV5-6, the J call TRBJ2-3, with 7 bases identical to TRBD1. From germline, CDR1 is SGHDT and CDR2 YYEEEE. This CDR3 has 14 residues. After removal of 4 bases from V and 0 bases from J, the junction contained 2 bases not matched to a gene. This CDR3 reads CASSRRGSTDTQYF. CDR3 coding DNA: TGTGCCAGCAGCCGCAGGGGGAGCACAGATACGCAGTATTTT.

The chain carries TRBV5-1 and TRBJ1-2; 7 bases map to TRBD1. This CDR3 has 12 amino acids. Germline V gene lookup returns CDR1 SGHRS and CDR2 YFSETQ. The V and J ends lost 2 bases and 9 bases, in that order; junction bases with no gene match: 4. The CDR3 coding sequence is TGCGCCAGCAGCTTTGACAGGGAAAGCTACACCTTC. Protein sequence: CASSFDRESYTF.

The chain has TRBV6-7 and TRBJ1-1; TRBD1 matches at 8 bases. TRBV6-7 is designated an ORF whose function remains uncertain. Trimming removed 5 bases from V and 0 bases from J; junction bases left unmatched: 8. The CDR3 is made up of 16 amino acids. In DNA, the CDR3 is TGTGCCAGCAGTATGGACAGGGTCGAGGTGAACACTGAAGCTTTCTTT. Translating it yields CASSMDRVEVNTEAFF.

Note on this clone: The same CDR3 arises from other DNA sequences in this sample as well. The J gene is TRBJ1-5, the V gene TRBV28, with D possibly TRBD1 on 5 matching bases. The length of the CDR3 is 14 residues. Germline V CDR1 and CDR2: MDHEN, SYDVKM. Trimming removed 3 bases at V and 6 bases at J, with 12 bases between. This CDR3 reads CASSLGGSGQPQHF. CDR3 nucleotides: TGTGCCAGCAGTTTGGGGGGTTCGGGTCAGCCCCAGCATTTT.

The chain uses TRBV28 and TRBJ2-7, with 8 bases aligning to TRBD2. J was trimmed by 2 bases and V by 3 bases; bases with no gene match: 3. The CDR3 spans 14 residues. Germline V gene sequence: CDR1 MDHEN, CDR2 SYDVKM. CDR3 protein: CASSLGTSPYEQYF. Written as DNA, the CDR3 is TGTGCCAGCAGTTTGGGGACTAGTCCCTACGAGCAGTACTTC.

A remark on this clone: An end of the junction does not agree with germline; a read error may underlie this. The V and J genes are TRBV7-7 and TRBJ2-5, with 8 bases identical to TRBD1. The CDR3 is 15 amino acids. Germline values: CDR1 SSHAT, CDR2 FNYEAQ (reference sequence). The CDR3 reads CASSLGTGSQETQYF. In nucleotides, the CDR3 is TGTGCTAGCAGCCTAGGGACAGGTAGCCAAGAGACCCAGTACTTC.

This chain links TRBV6-6 with TRBJ1-1; 7 bases are a match to TRBD1. Unmatched junction bases numbered 7, after V lost 3 bases and J lost 0 bases. This CDR3 comprises 16 residues. Germline loops: CDR1 MNHNY, CDR2 SVGAGI (reference sequence). The CDR3 protein is CASSYPRTGLNTEAFF. CDR3 DNA sequence: TGTGCCAGCAGTTATCCGAGGACAGGACTGAACACTGAAGCTTTCTTT.

This clone was seen once. In the same sample, other DNA sequences code for this CDR3. This chain connects TRBV5-1 to TRBJ2-3; D remains ambiguous. With 3 bases removed from V and 4 bases from J, the gap between germline ends came to 9 bases. The CDR3 runs 13 residues. From germline, CDR1 is SGHRS and CDR2 YFSETQ. The CDR3 here is CASSSGGADTQYF. The CDR3 region has the DNA TGCGCCAGCAGCTCCGGCGGAGCAGATACGCAGTATTTT. The full variable domain, rest sourced from reference TRBV5-1 and TRBJ2-3, is KAGVTQTPRYLIKTRGQQVTLSCSPISGHRSVSWYQQTPGQGLQFLFEYFSETQRNKGNFPGRFSGRQFSNSRSEMNVSTLELGDSALYLCASSSGGADTQYFGPGTRLTVL.

Note on this clone: This sample also contains other DNA sequences that code for the same CDR3. The rearrangement links TRBV5-6 to TRBJ2-7; possibly TRBD1 for D (5 bases). Trimming pared 0 bases from V and 3 bases from J, leaving 7 bases between. This CDR3 comprises 13 residues. The germline CDR1 and CDR2 sequences are SGHDT and YYEEEE. This CDR3 is CASSLAQGYEQYF. In nucleotides, the CDR3 is TGTGCCAGCAGCTTGGCGCAGGGCTACGAGCAGTACTTC.

Remarks on this clone: In the same sample, other DNA sequences code for this CDR3. This chain connects TRBV7-2 to TRBJ2-7; 7 positions match TRBD1. Germline V lookup: CDR1 SGHTA, CDR2 FQGNSA. This CDR3 region has 15 residues. J lost 3 bases, V lost 1 base, and 6 bases had no gene match. DNA for the CDR3: TGTGCCAGCAGCTTAGGACAGGGACCAGGCTACGAGCAGTACTTC. This encodes CASSLGQGPGYEQYF. Looking up the rest from reference TRBV7-2 and TRBJ2-7 gives the full variable domain: GAGVSQSPSNKVTEKGKDVELRCDPISGHTALYWYRQSLGQGLEFLIYFQGNSAPDKSGLPSDRFSAERTGGSVSTLTIQRTQQEDSAVYLCASSLGQGPGYEQYFGPGTRLTVT.

This clone was observed once. CDR3 amino acids: CATSRVGGSSYEQYF. CDR3 coding DNA: TGTGCCACCAGCAGAGTGGGGGGGAGCTCCTACGAGCAGTACTTC. This sequence joins TRBV15 and TRBJ2-7; 7 bases match TRBD2. The germline V gene has CDR1 LNHNV and CDR2 YYDKDF (reference sequence). The junction had 3 bases not matched to a gene; V was cut back by 1 base and J by 0 bases. This CDR3 comprises 15 residues.

V usage is TRBV6-5 and J usage is TRBJ2-7, with D possibly being TRBD1 or TRBD2 (5 bases each). The CDR3 length is 13 residues. The V end was cut by 10 bases, the J end by 0 bases, with 13 bases between. The germline CDR1 and CDR2 sequences are MNHEY and SVGAGI. The CDR3 reads CATKEGSSYEQYF. The CDR3 DNA reads TGTGCCACTAAAGAGGGGAGCTCCTACGAGCAGTACTTC.

About this clone itself: Within the sample, other DNA sequences also encode this same CDR3. The chain combines TRBV5-4 with TRBJ2-1, with 7 nucleotides matching TRBD2. The CDR3 is 14 amino acids. CDR1 is SGHNT and CDR2 is YYREEE in the germline V gene (reference sequence). V lost 0 bases and J lost 5; bases outside the gene matches: 2. CDR3 loop: CASSLAGGNNEQFF. CDR3 sequence (DNA): TGTGCCAGCAGCTTGGCGGGGGGAAACAATGAGCAGTTCTTC.

This chain links TRBV14 with TRBJ2-3, with TRBD2 as a possible D gene (5 bases). V was pared by 2 bases and J by 9 bases, with 9 bases between. Germline CDR1 reads SGHDN; CDR2 reads FVKESK. The CDR3 loop spans 12 amino acids. In DNA, the CDR3 is TGTGCCAGCAGCCAACGAGGGCTCACGCAGTATTTT. Translating gives CASSQRGLTQYF. Using reference TRBV14 and TRBJ2-3 for the parts outside the CDR3, the full variable domain is EAGVTQFPSHSVIEKGQTVTLRCDPISGHDNLYWYRRVMGKEIKFLLHFVKESKQDESGMPNNRFLAERTGGTYSTLKVQPAELEDSGVYFCASSQRGLTQYFGPGTRLTVL.